These T cell receptor beta chains were read from a single sample in a study of blood T cell repertoires in COVID-19. TCRdb keeps only in-frame clones here, not all; method: immunoSEQ multiplex PCR. The sample includes tens of thousands of clones, over 80% seen only once; the top ten take 55% to 75%. The sequenced material came from peripheral blood. These TCRs come from a woman aged 80 or over with acute or convalescent COVID-19. The CDR3 runs from the conserved cysteine through the conserved F or W. Fields, in order: clone size, J gene, V gene, D gene, CDR3 protein, CDR3 DNA. D genes are given only for firm matches. Rows give clone size only sometimes, using once, few, many, or a class for an expanded clone.

>NA|TRBJ2-1|TRBV30|TRBD2
CAWTLTSGGIGEQFF
TGTGCCTGGACTCTTACTAGCGGGGGGATAGGGGAGCAGTTCTTC
>NA|TRBJ1-6|TRBV30|NA
CAWSSSVSSPGF
TGTGCCTGGAGTTCCTCGGTATCGTCCCCGGGCTTT
>once|TRBJ1-3|TRBV6-2/TRBV6-3|TRBD1
CASRPDRGFSGNTIYF
TGTGCCAGCAGGCCTGACAGGGGTTTCTCTGGAAACACCATATATTTT
>few|TRBJ1-1|TRBV11-2|NA
CASSLGEGTEAFF
TGTGCCAGCAGCTTAGGGGAGGGCACTGAAGCTTTCTTT
>NA|TRBJ1-2|TRBV7-9|TRBD1
CASSPNRGEIDGYTF
TGTGCCAGCAGCCCTAACAGGGGGGAAATCGATGGCTACACCTTC
>NA|TRBJ2-5|TRBV3-1/TRBV3-2|TRBD2
CASSQGLGGPLLQETQYF
TGTGCCAGCAGCCAGGGACTAGGCGGCCCGCTTCTGCAAGAGACCCAGTACTTC
>NA|TRBJ2-3|TRBV27|TRBD2
CASSASGGTSTDTQYF
TGTGCCAGCAGTGCTAGCGGGGGGACTAGCACAGATACGCAGTATTTT
>NA|TRBJ2-2|TRBV6-2/TRBV6-3|TRBD1
CASSYLDRGGAGELFF
TGTGCCAGCAGTTACTTGGACAGGGGAGGAGCCGGGGAGCTGTTTTTT
>NA|TRBJ1-4|TRBV5-1|TRBD1
CASSLEGGIGTNEKLFF
TGCGCCAGCAGCTTGGAAGGGGGCATAGGAACTAATGAAAAACTGTTTTTT
>NA|TRBJ1-3|TRBV27|NA
CASSLGPTGNTIYF
TGTGCCAGCAGTTTAGGCCCGACTGGAAACACCATATATTTT
>NA|TRBJ2-2|TRBV7-3|TRBD2
CASSSIPPTSGKTGELFF
TGTGCCAGCAGCTCCATCCCTCCGACTAGCGGAAAGACCGGGGAGCTGTTTTTT
>NA|TRBJ1-1|TRBV3-1/TRBV3-2|NA
CASSQGAGGTEAFF
TGTGCCAGCAGCCAAGGCGCGGGAGGGACTGAAGCTTTCTTT
>few|TRBJ2-7|TRBV11-3|TRBD1
CASSLVQGAGEQYF
TGTGCCAGCAGCTTAGTCCAGGGGGCGGGGGAGCAGTACTTC
>NA|TRBJ1-2|TRBV4-2|NA
CASSQDEGRDGYTF
TGTGCCAGCAGCCAAGATGAGGGGAGGGATGGCTACACCTTC
>NA|TRBJ1-1|TRBV5-1|NA
CASKGREGTEAFF
TGCGCCAGCAAGGGCAGGGAAGGCACTGAAGCTTTCTTT
>NA|TRBJ1-2|TRBV4-1|TRBD1
CASSQESGQGGHTPYGYTF
TGCGCCAGCAGCCAAGAGTCAGGACAGGGGGGCCATACTCCCTATGGCTACACCTTC
>NA|TRBJ2-5|TRBV19|NA
CASSIGPWAGQETQYF
TGTGCCAGTAGTATCGGCCCTTGGGCGGGACAAGAGACCCAGTACTTC
>NA|TRBJ2-3|TRBV3-1/TRBV3-2|NA
CASSQDQGVSTDTQYF
TGTGCCAGCAGCCAAGATCAAGGGGTCAGCACAGATACGCAGTATTTT
>few|TRBJ2-7|TRBV7-2|TRBD1
CASSAGTGYNEQYF
TGTGCCAGCAGCGCAGGGACAGGGTACAACGAGCAGTACTTC
>NA|TRBJ2-2|TRBV2|NA
CASSETGRTGELFF
TGTGCCAGCAGTGAAACTGGGAGAACCGGGGAGCTGTTTTTT
>NA|TRBJ2-3|TRBV10-3|NA
CAISVSGSTDTQYF
TGTGCCATCAGTGTAAGCGGAAGCACAGATACGCAGTATTTT
>NA|TRBJ1-1|TRBV2|NA
CASGGQTNTEAFF
TGTGCCAGCGGTGGACAGACGAACACTGAAGCTTTCTTT
>NA|TRBJ1-1|TRBV12-3/TRBV12-4|TRBD1
CASSLTGLGEAFF
TGTGCCAGCAGTTTGACAGGGTTGGGTGAAGCTTTCTTT
>NA|TRBJ2-7|TRBV27|NA
CASSLFGGGYEQYF
TGTGCCAGCAGTTTATTTGGGGGAGGCTACGAGCAGTACTTC
>NA|TRBJ1-6|TRBV14|NA
CASSQVRGNSPLHF
TGTGCCAGCAGCCAAGTTAGGGGGAATTCACCCCTCCACTTT
>NA|TRBJ2-5|TRBV7-3|NA
CASSPGPKETQYF
TGTGCCAGCAGCCCCGGTCCGAAAGAGACCCAGTACTTC
>NA|TRBJ1-4|TRBV3-1/TRBV3-2|NA
CASSQVESAEKLFF
TGTGCCAGCAGCCAGGTGGAGTCGGCTGAAAAACTGTTTTTT
>few|TRBJ1-4|TRBV13|TRBD1
CASSHSGTANEKLFF
TGTGCCAGCAGCCACTCCGGGACAGCTAATGAAAAACTGTTTTTT
>NA|TRBJ1-6|TRBV11-3|NA
CASSLATGNAPLHF
TGTGCCAGCAGCTTAGCAACAGGGAATGCACCCCTCCACTTT
>NA|TRBJ2-1|TRBV7-3|NA
CASSFQGRASGNEQFF
TGTGCCAGCAGCTTTCAAGGGCGGGCCTCGGGGAATGAGCAGTTCTTC
>NA|TRBJ1-5|TRBV7-2|TRBD1
CASSFLDRVGQPQHF
TGTGCCAGCAGCTTCCTGGACAGGGTAGGTCAGCCCCAGCATTTT
>NA|TRBJ1-5|TRBV18|NA
CASSPDRGGNQPQHF
TGTGCCAGCTCACCAGACCGGGGAGGCAATCAGCCCCAGCATTTT
>NA|TRBJ2-4|TRBV6-5|NA
CASRTTGLGRNIQYF
TGTGCCAGCAGAACGACAGGGCTTGGGAGGAACATTCAGTACTTC
>NA|TRBJ1-2|TRBV9|NA
CASHRDPMSNYGYTF
TGTGCCAGCCACAGGGATCCAATGTCCAACTATGGCTACACCTTC
>NA|TRBJ1-1|TRBV9|NA
CASSVGPNTEAFF
TGTGCCAGCAGCGTAGGGCCGAACACTGAAGCTTTCTTT